One sample yielded the 30 T cell receptor beta chains listed below, sequenced in a study of shared clonotypes between healthy human individuals. TCRdb's copy holds only in-frame clones and misses some; the assay was immunoSEQ multiplex PCR. The sample consists of millions of clones, approximately 94% of them appearing once. The sample consisted of naive CD4+ T cells sorted from blood. Sample subset: CD45RA+ positively selected. These receptor sequences come from a man aged 18-30 years in good health.

V is TRBV29-1 and J is TRBJ2-7, with D maybe TRBD1 (5 bases). The CDR3 extends over 12 amino acids. Germline assignment: CDR1 SQVTM and CDR2 ANQGSEA. Trimming removed 4 bases at V and 3 bases at J, with 10 bases between. The CDR3 loop is CSVVTDLYEQYF. CDR3 bases: TGCAGCGTTGTGACAGACCTCTACGAGCAGTACTTC.

V usage is TRBV7-9 and J usage is TRBJ1-5; a weak D match, TRBD1 (6 bases). The length of the CDR3 is 15 residues. Germline values: CDR1 SEHNR, CDR2 FQNEAQ (reference sequence). V lost 5 bases and J lost 0, with 11 bases in between. CDR3 in DNA: TGTGCCAGCAGCCCGGACAGCGATAGCAATCAGCCCCAGCATTTT. Translation gives CASSPDSDSNQPQHF.

The genes are TRBV28 and TRBJ2-7; weak D call: TRBD1 (6 bases). V lost 6 bases and J 0 bases, leaving 12 bases between the germline ends. Germline V CDR1 and CDR2: MDHEN, SYDVKM. The CDR3 loop spans 14 amino acids. The CDR3 bases are TGTGCCAGCAGAGGGACAATGAACTCCTACGAGCAGTACTTC. Translation: CASRGTMNSYEQYF.

This clone appeared a few times. V and J are TRBV5-1 and TRBJ1-1; no clear D gene. Germline V gene sequence: CDR1 SGHRS, CDR2 YFSETQ. V lost 4 bases, J lost 3 bases, and 19 bases lay in between. There are 16 residues in the CDR3. The CDR3 spells CASSLTYTPLDTEAFF. The CDR3 region has the DNA TGCGCCAGCAGCCTAACCTATACCCCGTTGGACACTGAAGCTTTCTTT.

The V call is TRBV6-5, the J call TRBJ2-5; D is unclear. CDR1 and CDR2 (germline): MNHEY, SVGAGI. This CDR3 is built from 12 residues. Trimming removed 10 bases at V and 4 bases at J, with 13 bases between. The CDR3, as DNA: TGTGCCACCTCTAATTCCCGAGAGACCCAGTACTTC. It yields the protein CATSNSRETQYF.

This chain uses TRBV2 with TRBJ2-2, with 7 bases fitting TRBD2. Germline assignment: CDR1 SNHLY and CDR2 FYNNEI. The CDR3 covers 16 residues. Trimming cost V 3 bases and J 5 bases; bases outside gene matches: 9. CDR3 sequence: CASSEVQLARTGELFF. Written as DNA, the CDR3 is TGTGCCAGCAGTGAGGTCCAACTAGCGCGGACCGGGGAGCTGTTTTTT.

The chain uses TRBV5-6 and TRBJ2-1; 8 positions match TRBD2. Germline V gene sequence: CDR1 SGHDT, CDR2 YYEEEE. The J segment lost 2 bases and the V segment lost 0 bases, leaving 1 base of the junction unmatched. This CDR3 region has 15 residues. CDR3 in DNA: TGTGCCAGCAGCTTGGGCGGGGGGCCCTACAATGAGCAGTTCTTC. Protein: CASSLGGGPYNEQFF.

The CDR3 here is CASSLVDRDGFYGYTF. CDR3 nucleotides: TGTGCCAGCAGCTTGGTGGACAGGGATGGTTTCTATGGCTACACCTTC. The chain employs TRBV5-6 and TRBJ1-2; 8 bases are a match to TRBD1. Losses at the gene ends were 0 bases for V and 4 bases for J; bases not matched to a gene: 8. The germline V gene has CDR1 SGHDT and CDR2 YYEEEE. The CDR3 has 16 amino acids.

The chain joins TRBV28 to TRBJ1-5; D ambiguous. Germline V gene lookup returns CDR1 MDHEN and CDR2 SYDVKM. The CDR3 is made up of 14 amino acids. The germline V and J ends were trimmed by 3 bases and 1 base, with 7 bases remaining between them. The chain's CDR3 is CASSFGPSNQPQHF. Written as DNA, the CDR3 is TGTGCCAGCAGTTTCGGACCAAGCAATCAGCCCCAGCATTTT.

The DNA for the CDR3 is TGTGCCAGCAGTACAGAAGCAACTAATGAAAAACTGTTTTTT. Its translation: CASSTEATNEKLFF. This chain uses TRBV2 with TRBJ1-4; unclear D gene. This CDR3 is built from 14 residues. Germline CDR1 and CDR2: SNHLY and FYNNEI. V lost 5 bases, J lost 0 bases, and 7 bases lay in between. The full variable domain, with the rest looked up from reference TRBV2 and TRBJ1-4, is EPEVTQTPSHQVTQMGQEVILRCVPISNHLYFYWYRQILGQKVEFLVSFYNNEISEKSEIFDDQFSVERPDGSNFTLKIRSTKLEDSAMYFCASSTEATNEKLFFGSGTQLSVL.

V usage is TRBV4-2 and J usage is TRBJ2-3, with a possible D match to TRBD1 (5 bases). CDR3 length: 13 amino acids. V was cut by 1 base and J by 4 bases, with 6 bases left in between. In germline, CDR1 is LGHNA, CDR2 YNFKEQ. CDR3 amino acids: CASSQARADTQYF. The CDR3 DNA is TGTGCCAGCAGCCAAGCCAGGGCAGATACGCAGTATTTT.

The chain recombines TRBV16 with TRBJ2-2; D gene uncertain. Trimming took off 0 bases at V and 6 bases at J, with 8 bases between the two ends. Germline V gives CDR1 KGHSY, CDR2 FQNENV. The CDR3 runs to 14 residues. CDR3 residues: CASSQSSGPGELFF. The CDR3 nucleotides are TGTGCCAGCAGCCAATCTTCGGGCCCCGGGGAGCTGTTTTTT.

The J gene is TRBJ1-5, the V gene TRBV15; a possible D gene is TRBD1 (6 bases). Germline assignment: CDR1 LNHNV and CDR2 YYDKDF (reference sequence). The germline V and J ends were trimmed by 5 bases and 4 bases, with 18 bases remaining between them. The CDR3 totals 16 residues. The CDR3 DNA follows: TGTGCCACCAGCGACGGAAGGGGGAGGTTTAATCAGCCCCAGCATTTT. Its translation: CATSDGRGRFNQPQHF.

The CDR3 loop reads CASSRATGGSYNEQFF. The CDR3 DNA reads TGTGCCAGCAGCCGAGCTACTGGCGGCTCCTACAATGAGCAGTTCTTC. The chain combines TRBV11-3 with TRBJ2-1; D not resolved. The CDR3 runs to 16 residues. Trimming cost V 5 bases and J 0 bases, with 14 bases left between them. Germline CDR1 and CDR2: SGHNT and YENEEA.

The J gene is TRBJ1-3, the V gene TRBV5-1; D call uncertain. Trimming removed 4 bases from V and 4 bases from J, with 9 bases in between. Germline lookup yields CDR1 SGHRS and CDR2 YFSETQ. There are 13 residues in the CDR3. The CDR3 protein is CASSEVGGNTIYF. DNA of the CDR3: TGCGCCAGCAGCGAAGTGGGGGGAAACACCATATATTTT.

This rearrangement joins TRBV6-5 to TRBJ1-2, with TRBD1 identical over 7 bases. CDR1 MNHEY and CDR2 SVGAGI come from the germline V gene. CDR3 length: 14 residues. Trimming took 7 bases from V and 1 from J; bases not matched to a gene: 6. CDR3 amino acids: CASNTGQYNYGYTF. CDR3 sequence (DNA): TGTGCCAGCAACACGGGACAGTATAACTATGGCTACACCTTC.

V is TRBV28 and J is TRBJ1-1; a weak D match, TRBD1 (6 bases). The CDR3 totals 15 residues. Looked up from germline, CDR1 is MDHEN and CDR2 is SYDVKM. V was cut by 4 bases and J by 3 bases, with 15 bases left in between. The chain's CDR3 is CASSSYPGEDTEAFF. The CDR3 nucleotides read TGTGCCAGCAGTTCCTATCCAGGGGAGGACACTGAAGCTTTCTTT.

This sequence joins TRBV29-1 and TRBJ2-6, with D perhaps TRBD1 (6 bases). With 5 bases removed from V and 5 bases from J, the gap between germline ends came to 13 bases. This CDR3 contains 14 residues. Germline CDR1 is SQVTM and CDR2 is ANQGSEA. The CDR3 nucleotides read TGCAGCGTTTCAGGGGAGTCTTGGGCCAACGTCCTGACTTTC. Its translation: CSVSGESWANVLTF.

The chain links TRBV15 to TRBJ2-1; 9 bases agree with TRBD1. Germline loops: CDR1 LNHNV, CDR2 YYDKDF (reference sequence). Unmatched junction bases numbered 5, after V lost 1 base and J lost 4 bases. The CDR3 length is 16 residues. The CDR3 bases are TGTGCCACCAGCAGAGTTCCGGGACAGGGTTACAATGAGCAGTTCTTC. It yields the protein CATSRVPGQGYNEQFF.

The sample holds one count of this clone. The CDR3 loop is CASSQEGYNSPLHF. In DNA form, the CDR3 reads TGCGCCAGCAGCCAAGAGGGGTATAATTCACCCCTCCACTTT. This chain uses TRBV4-1 with TRBJ1-6, with D uncertain. This CDR3 region has 14 residues. Germline V lookup: CDR1 MGHRA, CDR2 YSYEKL. Trimming shortened V by 0 bases and J by 4 bases, and 4 bases separated the two germline ends.

This clone turned up a few times. This sample also contains other DNA sequences that code for the same CDR3. V gene TRBV5-4 combines with J gene TRBJ2-3, with no clear D. The CDR3 sequence is 13 residues long. V was pared by 4 bases and J by 0 bases, with 6 bases between. The germline V gene has CDR1 SGHNT and CDR2 YYREEE (reference sequence). The DNA of the CDR3 is TGTGCCAGCAGCCCAGACAGCACAGATACGCAGTATTTT. Residues: CASSPDSTDTQYF.

The chain employs TRBV29-1 and TRBJ2-7; perhaps TRBD1 as D (5 bases). CDR1 and CDR2 (germline): SQVTM, ANQGSEA. The CDR3 has 12 amino acids. V was trimmed by 6 bases and J by 2 bases, leaving 11 bases between them. The CDR3 region is CSVTQGTYEQYF. The CDR3 nucleotides are TGCAGCGTCACGCAGGGAACCTACGAGCAGTACTTC.

The J gene is TRBJ2-3, the V gene TRBV15, with D possibly matching TRBD1 (6 bases). Germline CDR1 is LNHNV and CDR2 is YYDKDF (reference sequence). This CDR3 comprises 18 residues. V was cut by 0 bases and J by 0 bases, with 16 bases left in between. Written as DNA, the CDR3 is TGTGCCACCAGCAGAGATGGGGGCCCCCGCATTAGCACAGATACGCAGTATTTT. Translating it yields CATSRDGGPRISTDTQYF. Supplemented by reference TRBV15 and TRBJ2-3, the full variable domain reads DAMVIQNPRYQVTQFGKPVTLSCSQTLNHNVMYWYQQKSSQAPKLLFHYYDKDFNNEADTPDNFQSRRPNTSFCFLDIRSPGLGDTAMYLCATSRDGGPRISTDTQYFGPGTRLTVL.

V is TRBV6-1 and J is TRBJ2-2, with 9 bases identical to TRBD1. V shed 4 bases and J 7 bases; nucleotides not matched to a gene: 4. Germline assignment: CDR1 MNHNS and CDR2 SASEGT. The CDR3 consists of 14 residues. CDR3 DNA: TGTGCCAGCAGTGTGGGACAGGGTGACGGGGAGCTGTTTTTT. Translation: CASSVGQGDGELFF.

The chain couples TRBV7-3 to TRBJ2-1; either TRBD1 or TRBD2 may supply D (5 bases each). The CDR3 loop spans 15 amino acids. With 6 bases removed from V and 6 bases from J, the gap between germline ends came to 18 bases. Germline loops: CDR1 SGHTA, CDR2 FQGTGA. CDR3 protein: CASRPGDQRGNEQFF. CDR3 nucleotides: TGTGCCAGCAGGCCCGGGGACCAGAGGGGCAATGAGCAGTTCTTC. Looking up the rest from reference TRBV7-3 and TRBJ2-1 gives the full variable domain: GAGVSQTPSNKVTEKGKYVELRCDPISGHTALYWYRQSLGQGPEFLIYFQGTGAADDSGLPNDRFFAVRPEGSVSTLKIQRTERGDSAVYLCASRPGDQRGNEQFFGPGTRLTVL.

This clone was recorded a few times. This sequence joins TRBV9 and TRBJ1-5, with D perhaps TRBD1 (6 bases). The germline V gene encodes CDR1 SGDLS and CDR2 YYNGEE. The CDR3 is 15 amino acids. V was pared by 4 bases and J by 0 bases, with 11 bases between. The CDR3 region is CASSWTDDSNQPQHF. The DNA for the CDR3 is TGTGCCAGCAGCTGGACAGACGATAGCAATCAGCCCCAGCATTTT.

In the case of this clone: The same CDR3 also results from other DNA sequences found in this sample. The J gene is TRBJ1-2, the V gene TRBV27; 9 nucleotides match TRBD1. Germline CDR1 and CDR2: MNHEY and SMNVEV (reference sequence). CDR3 length: 13 amino acids. V shed 3 bases and J 5 bases; nucleotides not matched to a gene: 1. CDR3 sequence reads: CASSFGQGYGYTF. CDR3 sequence (DNA): TGTGCCAGCAGTTTTGGACAGGGGTATGGCTACACCTTC.

Regarding this clone: Other DNA sequences in this sample translate to the same CDR3. The chain has TRBV27 and TRBJ1-2; possible D gene TRBD1, 6 bases. From germline, CDR1 is MNHEY and CDR2 SMNVEV (reference sequence). Trimming stripped 5 bases from V and 2 bases from J, with 9 bases between. There are 13 residues in the CDR3. In DNA, the CDR3 is TGTGCCAGCAGTCACAGGGCGAACTATGGCTACACCTTC. Its translation: CASSHRANYGYTF.

The chain recombines TRBV9 with TRBJ2-2; D might be TRBD1 (6 bases). Germline loops: CDR1 SGDLS, CDR2 YYNGEE. The CDR3 is 14 amino acids. Trimming stripped 4 bases from V and 4 bases from J, with 11 bases between. The CDR3 spells CASSRDTATGELFF. The CDR3 DNA reads TGTGCCAGCAGCCGGGACACCGCCACCGGGGAGCTGTTTTTT.

The chain combines TRBV5-1 with TRBJ2-3; D remains unclear. The CDR3 totals 14 residues. Germline CDR1 and CDR2: SGHRS and YFSETQ. The V and J ends lost 2 bases and 1 base respectively, with 8 bases between them. CDR3 bases: TGCGCCAGCAGCTTATTCCAGGGCACAGATACGCAGTATTTT. Translation gives CASSLFQGTDTQYF.